Listed here are 24 T cell receptor beta chains from one sample, sequenced in a study of response to subunit inactivated influenza vaccine. TCRdb fed the RT-PCR reads into MiXCR, producing one record per CDR3 protein. The sample includes under 750,000 distinct CDR3 sequences, approximately 12% of them seen just once. The specimen comprised PBMCs from blood, sampled on the day of vaccination. These receptors were obtained from a man aged 50 to 59 who received an inactivated influenza vaccine.

This clonotype turned up a few times. The chain uses TRBV28 and TRBJ2-7, with a possible D match to TRBD2 (6 bases). V lost 8 bases and J 5 bases, leaving 13 bases between the germline ends. Looked up from germline, CDR1 is MDHEN and CDR2 is SYDVKM. CDR3 length: 12 amino acids. For the CDR3, the DNA is TGTGCCAGCGGGGGAGGAACGGACGAGCAGTACTTC. The encoded protein is CASGGGTDEQYF.

This clonotype was counted at least ten times. V gene TRBV12-3 or TRBV12-4 combines with J gene TRBJ2-3; the D gene is possibly TRBD2 (5 bases). The V end was cut by 5 bases, the J end by 1 base, with 16 bases between. CDR3 length equals 16 residues. As DNA, the CDR3 is TGTGCCAGCAGTCCGAAAACTAGATTGGGCACAGATACGCAGTATTTT. This gives the protein CASSPKTRLGTDTQYF.

Many counts were recorded for this clonotype. The rearrangement uses TRBV20-1 and TRBJ2-7; 13 bases are shared with TRBD2. V trimming: 0 bases; J trimming: 0 bases; junction bases outside the gene matches: 8. The CDR3 extends over 18 amino acids. In germline, CDR1 is DFQATT, CDR2 SNEGSKA (reference sequence). The CDR3 DNA reads TGCAGTGCTAGAGATCAGAGACTAGCGGGAGGAACCTCCTACGAGCAGTACTTC. Its protein product is CSARDQRLAGGTSYEQYF.

The rearrangement joins TRBV20-1 to TRBJ2-3; 9 bases map to TRBD2. J was trimmed by 3 bases and V by 6 bases; bases with no gene match: 7. Germline CDR1 is DFQATT and CDR2 is SNEGSKA (reference sequence). CDR3 length: 14 residues. In nucleotides, the CDR3 is TGCAGTGCGAATAGCGGGGGTCGGACAGATACGCAGTATTTT. It yields the protein CSANSGGRTDTQYF.

This clonotype was recorded a few times. The chain combines TRBV12-3 or TRBV12-4 with TRBJ1-5; D may be TRBD1 (5 bases). This CDR3 region has 13 residues. Trimming cost V 6 bases and J 7 bases, with 13 bases left between them. CDR3 loop: CASSPTGGQPQHF. The CDR3, as DNA: TGTGCCAGCAGCCCCACGGGGGGGCAGCCCCAGCATTTT.

CDR3 DNA sequence: TGTGCCAGCTCACTCAGACTAGCGGGGGGCAACCAGGGTGAGCAGTTCTTC. Residues: CASSLRLAGGNQGEQFF. The chain recombines TRBV18 with TRBJ2-1, with 13 bases lining up with TRBD2. CDR1 and CDR2 (germline): KGHSH, LQKENI. The CDR3 is 17 residues long. V lost 4 bases and J lost 9; bases outside the gene matches: 12.

This rearrangement joins TRBV25-1 to TRBJ2-4, with D maybe TRBD1 (5 bases). The CDR3 length is 17 residues. V lost 5 bases and J 0 bases, leaving 17 bases between the germline ends. Per germline, CDR1 MGHDK and CDR2 SYGVNS. The chain's CDR3 is CASSSGNIRLAKNIQYF. The CDR3 DNA sequence: TGTGCCAGCAGTTCAGGGAACATTCGACTAGCCAAAAACATTCAGTACTTC.

This clonotype occurred many times. The genes are TRBV12-3 or TRBV12-4 and TRBJ1-2; 7 bases map to TRBD1. With 6 bases clipped from V and 4 bases from J, the junction kept 5 bases outside the gene matches. The CDR3 is made up of 13 amino acids. The CDR3 DNA is TGTGCCAGCAGCCTCGGGACAGTCTATGGCTACACCTTC. This gives the protein CASSLGTVYGYTF.

The chain is built from TRBV5-1 and TRBJ2-3; 9 bases line up with TRBD1. J lost 4 bases, V lost 3 bases, and 6 bases had no gene match. This CDR3 contains 15 residues. The germline V gene encodes CDR1 SGHRS and CDR2 YFSETQ. The chain's CDR3 is CASSSPGQGADTQYF. In DNA form, the CDR3 reads TGCGCCAGCAGCTCACCGGGACAGGGCGCAGATACGCAGTATTTT.

This sequence joins TRBV10-3 and TRBJ1-1, with 9 bases that match TRBD1. There are 15 residues in the CDR3. V lost 6 bases and J lost 3; bases outside the gene matches: 8. Germline CDR1 is ENHRY and CDR2 is SYGVKD. CDR3: CAISLQGASDTEAFF. CDR3 DNA: TGTGCCATCAGCTTACAGGGGGCTTCGGACACTGAAGCTTTCTTT.

V and J are TRBV4-2 and TRBJ2-2, with D unclear. The V end was cut by 0 bases, the J end by 6 bases, with 5 bases between. The germline gives CDR1 LGHNA, CDR2 YNFKEQ. The CDR3 runs 13 residues. DNA for the CDR3: TGTGCCAGCAGCCAAGATTTCGCCGGGGAGCTGTTTTTT. It translates to CASSQDFAGELFF.

The rearrangement joins TRBV7-8 to TRBJ2-5; no clear D gene. With 0 bases removed from V and 3 bases from J, the gap between germline ends came to 5 bases. CDR3 size: 13 residues. The V gene's germline CDR1 is SGHVS and CDR2 FQNEAQ. The CDR3 protein is CASSLAPEETQYF. CDR3 DNA sequence: TGTGCCAGCAGCTTAGCTCCGGAAGAGACCCAGTACTTC.

This clonotype has ten or more counts. The CDR3 region is CASSLGSGHNPHEQYF. In DNA, the CDR3 is TGCGCCAGCAGCTTGGGTTCGGGACACAATCCCCACGAGCAGTACTTC. This chain joins TRBV5-1 and TRBJ2-7; D perhaps matches TRBD1 (6 bases). The CDR3 has 16 amino acids. V was clipped by 0 bases and J by 5 bases, with 18 bases between them. Germline CDR1 is SGHRS and CDR2 is YFSETQ.

The chain uses TRBV2 and TRBJ2-7, with 13 bases that match TRBD2. Germline V gene sequence: CDR1 SNHLY, CDR2 FYNNEI. J lost 6 bases, V lost 1 base, and 6 bases had no gene match. The CDR3 has 16 residues. The CDR3 coding sequence is TGTGCCAGCAGTGAAGAGGGACTAGCGGGAAAGCCCGAGCAGTACTTC. Protein sequence: CASSEEGLAGKPEQYF.

The CDR3 DNA reads TGTGCCAGCAGTGACGGGGAGACCTACAATGAGCAGTTCTTC. Translating gives CASSDGETYNEQFF. The V call is TRBV2, the J call TRBJ2-1, with TRBD2 as a possible D gene (5 bases). The CDR3 extends over 14 amino acids. V was clipped by 3 bases and J by 2 bases, with 8 bases between them. CDR1 is SNHLY, CDR2 FYNNEI, per germline.

The chain links TRBV6-2 or TRBV6-3 to TRBJ2-2; 11 nucleotides match TRBD2. From germline, CDR1 is MNHEY and CDR2 SVGEGT. Unmatched junction bases numbered 2, after V lost 5 bases and J lost 6 bases. This CDR3 contains 14 residues. DNA of the CDR3: TGTGCCAGCAGTAGACTAGCGGGGTCCGGGGAGCTGTTTTTT. This encodes CASSRLAGSGELFF.

This clonotype was found many times. The chain joins TRBV12-3 or TRBV12-4 to TRBJ2-7, with D perhaps TRBD1 or TRBD2 (6 bases each). The ends were cut back, 4 bases at V and 3 bases at J, with 22 bases in the middle. The CDR3 contains 17 residues. In nucleotides, the CDR3 is TGTGCCAGCAGTTCTGACCCCGGGACACGGAGGGGCTACGAGCAGTACTTC. This translates into CASSSDPGTRRGYEQYF.

The table lists this clonotype with many counts. This chain connects TRBV28 to TRBJ1-2; the D gene is possibly TRBD1 (5 bases). The CDR3 extends over 17 amino acids. Germline assignment: CDR1 MDHEN and CDR2 SYDVKM. The germline V and J ends were trimmed by 8 bases and 4 bases, with 26 bases remaining between them. DNA of the CDR3: TGTGCCAGCTACCCTCGCTACAGGTTAGGGCTGGGCTATGGCTACACCTTC. Its translation is CASYPRYRLGLGYGYTF.

A few counts support this clonotype. V gene TRBV6-1 combines with J gene TRBJ2-5; 10 bases agree with TRBD2. The CDR3 spans 18 residues. J gave up 3 bases and V 2 bases, and 12 bases lay outside the gene matches. Germline CDR1 reads MNHNS; CDR2 reads SASEGT. The CDR3 bases are TGTGCCAGCAGTGAACTTCGCTTGAGCGGGAGGGCCGAAGAGACCCAGTACTTC. This gives the protein CASSELRLSGRAEETQYF.

This clonotype was seen a few times. V usage is TRBV29-1 and J usage is TRBJ1-4; D is unresolved. V was trimmed by 4 bases and J by 7 bases, leaving 10 bases between them. Per the germline V gene, CDR1 is SQVTM and CDR2 is ANQGSEA. The CDR3 spans 12 residues. The CDR3 here is CSVGWVGEKLFF. The CDR3 DNA is TGCAGCGTTGGCTGGGTTGGTGAAAAACTGTTTTTT.

The V call is TRBV7-8, the J call TRBJ2-5; D assignment may be TRBD1 or TRBD2 (5 bases each). The germline gives CDR1 SGHVS, CDR2 FQNEAQ. The CDR3 covers 15 residues. Trimming took off 2 bases at V and 2 bases at J, with 12 bases between the two ends. DNA of the CDR3: TGTGCCAGCAGCTTACTCGGGACGCGGCAAGAGACCCAGTACTTC. Amino acids: CASSLLGTRQETQYF.

A few counts support this clonotype. This chain links TRBV7-8 with TRBJ2-3; TRBD2 matches 14 bases. The J segment lost 4 bases and the V segment lost 5 bases, leaving 11 bases of the junction unmatched. Germline CDR1 reads SGHVS; CDR2 reads FQNEAQ. The CDR3 is made up of 18 amino acids. In DNA form, the CDR3 reads TGTGCCAGCAGCCCCCGACTAGCGGGGGGGCGTGGCTCAGATACGCAGTATTTT. Translating it yields CASSPRLAGGRGSDTQYF.

This clonotype was found a few times. The chain uses TRBV7-3 and TRBJ2-7, with 7 bases lining up with TRBD1. The CDR3 is 15 amino acids. Per germline, CDR1 SGHTA and CDR2 FQGTGA. Trimming removed 2 bases from V and 2 bases from J; junction bases left unmatched: 6. The CDR3 region has the DNA TGTGCCAGCAGCTTAGAAGGGGGCGAAACCTACGAGCAGTACTTC. This translates into CASSLEGGETYEQYF.

Many counts were recorded for this clonotype. The chain uses TRBV5-4 and TRBJ2-3, with D unclear. This CDR3 comprises 15 residues. V was pared by 0 bases and J by 1 base, with 9 bases between. Germline assignment: CDR1 SGHNT and CDR2 YYREEE (reference sequence). The CDR3 region has the DNA TGTGCCAGCAGCTTGGGGTCATATGGCACAGATACGCAGTATTTT. This translates into CASSLGSYGTDTQYF. The whole variable domain, filled in from reference TRBV5-4 and TRBJ2-3, reads ETGVTQSPTHLIKTRGQQVTLRCSSQSGHNTVSWYQQALGQGPQFIFQYYREEENGRGNFPPRFSGLQFPNYSSELNVNALELDDSALYLCASSLGSYGTDTQYFGPGTRLTVL.